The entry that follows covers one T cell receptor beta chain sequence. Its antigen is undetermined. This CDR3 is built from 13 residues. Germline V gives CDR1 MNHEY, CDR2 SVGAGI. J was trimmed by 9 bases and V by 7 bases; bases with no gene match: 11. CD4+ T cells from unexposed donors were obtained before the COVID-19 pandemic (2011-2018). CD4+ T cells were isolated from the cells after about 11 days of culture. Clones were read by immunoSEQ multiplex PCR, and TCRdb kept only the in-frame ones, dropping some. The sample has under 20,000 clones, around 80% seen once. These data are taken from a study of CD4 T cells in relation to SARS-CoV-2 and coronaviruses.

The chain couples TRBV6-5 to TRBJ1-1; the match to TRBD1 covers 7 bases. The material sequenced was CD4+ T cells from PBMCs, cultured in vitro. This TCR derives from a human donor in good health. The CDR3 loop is CASTGQGVPQAFF. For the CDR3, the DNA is TGTGCCAGCACTGGGCAGGGGGTGCCTCAAGCTTTCTTT.